This T cell receptor beta chain was documented in a study of cytomegalovirus exposure and HLA in healthy donors. Germline V gene sequence: CDR1 MNHEY, CDR2 SMNVEV (reference sequence). The length of the CDR3 is 14 residues. Between the trimmed V and J ends, which lost 2 bases and 0 bases, there was a span of 5 bases. PCR was performed using 60 Vbeta and 13 Jbeta primers. Sequencing was performed with immunoSEQ multiplex PCR; in TCRdb, only in-frame clones are kept and a portion is missing. The data show roughly 200,000 clones, 75% to 90% seen once. The TCR originated in a woman between 25 and 40 years old in good health and CMV-seronegative. Material for sequencing was PBMCs. The chain carries TRBV27 and TRBJ2-1; D unresolved. CDR3 DNA: TGTGCCAGCAGTTTAAAGAGCTCCTACAATGAGCAGTTCTTC. Translated, it gives CASSLKSSYNEQFF.